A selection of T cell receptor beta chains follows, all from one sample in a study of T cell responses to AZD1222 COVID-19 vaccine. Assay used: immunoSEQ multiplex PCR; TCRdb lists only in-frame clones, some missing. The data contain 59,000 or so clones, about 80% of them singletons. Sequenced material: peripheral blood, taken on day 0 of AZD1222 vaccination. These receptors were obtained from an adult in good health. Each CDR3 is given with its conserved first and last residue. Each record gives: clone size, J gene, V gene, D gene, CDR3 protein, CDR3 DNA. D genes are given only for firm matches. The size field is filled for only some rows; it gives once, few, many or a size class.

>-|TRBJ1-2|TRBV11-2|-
CASSFKRGGAVYGYTF
TGTGCCAGCAGCTTCAAGCGCGGGGGGGCCGTCTATGGCTACACCTTC
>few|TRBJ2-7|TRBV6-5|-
CASSLGAPSYEQYF
TGTGCCAGCTCTTTGGGGGCCCCCTCCTACGAGCAGTACTTC
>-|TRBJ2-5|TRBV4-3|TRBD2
CASSQGISGGNQETQYF
TGCGCCAGCAGCCAAGGGATTAGCGGGGGGAACCAAGAGACCCAGTACTTC
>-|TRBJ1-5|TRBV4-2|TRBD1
CASSQVDRAPNQPQHF
TGTGCCAGCAGCCAGGTGGACAGGGCTCCGAATCAGCCCCAGCATTTT
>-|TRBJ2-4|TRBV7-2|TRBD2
CASSLAGGDIQYF
TGTGCCAGCAGTTTAGCGGGGGGGGACATTCAGTACTTC
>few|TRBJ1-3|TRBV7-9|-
CASSYGQPGNTIYF
TGTGCCAGCAGCTACGGACAGCCTGGAAACACCATATATTTT
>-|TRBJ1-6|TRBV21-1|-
CASSMPGTEDSPLHF
TGTGCCAGCAGCATGCCCGGGACGGAAGATTCACCCCTCCACTTT
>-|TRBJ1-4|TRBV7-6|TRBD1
CASSLRAGQGGEKLFF
TGTGCCAGCAGCTTAAGAGCAGGACAGGGAGGGGAAAAACTGTTTTTT
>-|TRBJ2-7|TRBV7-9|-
CASADSYEQYF
TGTGCCAGCGCCGACTCCTACGAGCAGTACTTC
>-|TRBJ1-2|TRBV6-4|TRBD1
CASSEGQGTGYTF
TGTGCCAGCAGTGAGGGACAGGGTACTGGCTACACCTTC
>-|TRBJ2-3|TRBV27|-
CASSFRASVADTQYF
TGTGCCAGCAGTTTTAGGGCCTCCGTCGCAGATACGCAGTATTTT
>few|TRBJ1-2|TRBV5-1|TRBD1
CASSLAGTGGGYTF
TGCGCCAGCAGCTTGGCCGGGACAGGGGGTGGCTACACCTTC
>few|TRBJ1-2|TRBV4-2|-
CASSQGEGGGHYGYTF
TGTGCCAGCAGCCAAGGAGAAGGCGGGGGCCACTATGGCTACACCTTC
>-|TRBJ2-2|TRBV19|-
CASSTRFGGDLFF
TGTGCCAGTAGTACACGATTTGGGGGAGATCTGTTTTTT
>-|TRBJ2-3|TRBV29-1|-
CSVEGGSGTDTQYF
TGCAGCGTTGAAGGGGGTTCCGGCACAGATACGCAGTATTTT
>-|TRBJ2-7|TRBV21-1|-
CASSKIVDEQYF
TGTGCCAGCAGCAAAATTGTCGACGAGCAGTACTTC
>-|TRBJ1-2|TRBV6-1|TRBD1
CASSEQGQGFYGYTF
TGTGCCAGCAGTGAACAGGGACAGGGTTTCTATGGCTACACCTTC
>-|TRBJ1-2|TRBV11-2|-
CASSLLRTGTYGYTF
TGTGCCAGCAGCTTATTGCGCACAGGGACGTATGGCTACACCTTC
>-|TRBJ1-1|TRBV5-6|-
CASILLGEMRTEAFF
TGTGCCAGCATCCTTTTGGGGGAGATGCGGACTGAAGCTTTCTTT
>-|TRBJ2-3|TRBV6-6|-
CASSYVTGYTDTQYF
TGTGCCAGCAGTTACGTCACGGGCTACACAGATACGCAGTATTTT
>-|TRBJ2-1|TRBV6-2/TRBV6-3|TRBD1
CASSFLGQGGKNEQFF
TGTGCCAGCAGTTTCTTGGGACAGGGGGGTAAAAATGAGCAGTTCTTC
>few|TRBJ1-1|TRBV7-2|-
CASSSGGGFGTEAFF
TGTGCCAGCAGCTCCGGGGGGGGGTTTGGCACTGAAGCTTTCTTT
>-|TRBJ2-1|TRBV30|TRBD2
CAWRLAGGRSNEQFF
TGTGCCTGGAGGTTGGCGGGCGGGAGGAGCAATGAGCAGTTCTTC
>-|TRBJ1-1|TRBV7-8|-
CASSPRDAWNTEAFF
TGTGCCAGCAGCCCACGGGACGCATGGAACACTGAAGCTTTCTTT
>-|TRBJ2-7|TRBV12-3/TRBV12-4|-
CASSPGLFTEQYF
TGTGCCAGCAGTCCGGGACTTTTTACTGAGCAGTACTTC
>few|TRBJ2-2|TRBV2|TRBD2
CASSSSGVNTGELFF
TGTGCCAGCAGTTCTAGCGGGGTAAACACCGGGGAGCTGTTTTTT
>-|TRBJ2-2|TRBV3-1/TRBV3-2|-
CASSQLANTGELFF
TGTGCCAGCAGCCAACTAGCGAACACCGGGGAGCTGTTTTTT
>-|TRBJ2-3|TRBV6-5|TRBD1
CASRGDRGTDTQYF
TGTGCCAGTCGGGGGGACAGGGGCACAGATACGCAGTATTTT
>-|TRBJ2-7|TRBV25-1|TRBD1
CASSAKTGVNSYEQYF
TGTGCCAGCAGTGCGAAAACAGGGGTGAACTCCTACGAGCAGTACTTC
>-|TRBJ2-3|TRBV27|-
CASRRGDTQYF
TGTGCCAGCAGGAGGGGAGATACGCAGTATTTT
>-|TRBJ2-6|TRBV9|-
CASNRQGNTGANVLTF
TGTGCCAGCAATAGGCAGGGGAACACTGGGGCCAACGTCCTGACTTTC